A single TCR beta chain is shown here with its context. The antigen is unknown. This CDR3 has 18 residues. The junction had 9 bases not matched to a gene; V was cut back by 1 base and J by 3 bases. Germline V gives CDR1 LGHDT, CDR2 YNNKEL (reference sequence). Here immunoSEQ multiplex PCR was the method, and the copy in TCRdb shows in-frame clones only, minus some. The sample carries 150,000 to 180,000 clones, just over 90% recorded once. The data were obtained in a study of T cell responses to AZD1222 COVID-19 vaccine. General observations from the study: Spike was spanned by vaccine-associated CD4 TCRs, with dominance at 160-218 and 743-854. At baseline, just six AZD1222 recipients tested seropositive.

The TCR comes from an adult in good health. J is TRBJ2-3 and V is TRBV3-1 (or the pseudogene TRBV3-2); TRBD2 matches at 11 bases. The sequencing used peripheral blood, collected on day 0 of AZD1222 vaccination. Here the CDR3 DNA reads TGTGCCAGCAGCCAAGGGGCGGCTAGCGGGAGGATTACAGATACGCAGTATTTT. Its protein product is CASSQGAASGRITDTQYF.